Listed below are T cell receptor beta chains from one sample, sequenced in a study of cytomegalovirus exposure and HLA in healthy donors. Clones were sequenced by immunoSEQ multiplex PCR, and TCRdb holds only the in-frame ones, with some missing. There are approximately 240,000 clones in the sample; 82% occur only once, and approximately 5.3% lies in the top ten. Sequenced sample: PBMCs. The receptors were gathered from a woman aged 40-49 years in good health and CMV-seropositive. Each CDR3 is given with its conserved first and last residue. The D gene is left open where the match is weak. Not all rows give a size; the values are once, few, many and, for expanded clones, a class.

cdr3_length j_call v_call clone_size d_call cdr3_nt cdr3_aa
14 TRBJ2-7 TRBV9 - - TGTGCCAGCAGCGTAGACGTGGGGCACTACGAGCAGTACTTC CASSVDVGHYEQYF
15 TRBJ1-1 TRBV7-9 - TRBD1 TGTGCCAGCAGCCTAAGACAGGGGAAGAACACTGAAGCTTTCTTT CASSLRQGKNTEAFF
15 TRBJ2-3 TRBV11-3 few TRBD2 TGTGCCAGCAGCTACCCGGGACTAGCGTGGGATACGCAGTATTTT CASSYPGLAWDTQYF
15 TRBJ1-1 TRBV4-3 - - TGCGCCAGCAGCCAAGCAAACGGAGCAGACACTGAAGCTTTCTTT CASSQANGADTEAFF
14 TRBJ1-6 TRBV9 - - TGTGCCAGCAGCGCACGCGTTTATAATTCACCCCTCCACTTT CASSARVYNSPLHF
15 TRBJ1-3 TRBV10-3 - TRBD1 TGTGCCATCAGTGCGGGACAGGGCACTGGAAACACCATATATTTT CAISAGQGTGNTIYF
14 TRBJ2-7 TRBV9 - - TGTGCCAGCAGCGTAGGTCAGGGGGGCTACGAGCAGTACTTC CASSVGQGGYEQYF
16 TRBJ1-1 TRBV15 - TRBD1 TGTGCCACCAGCAGAGATTTATACAGGGGCGAAGGCGAAGCTTTCTTT CATSRDLYRGEGEAFF
13 TRBJ2-1 TRBV15 once - TGTGCCACCAGCAGATCCTTAGTCAATGAGCAGTTCTTC CATSRSLVNEQFF
12 TRBJ1-1 TRBV9 - - TGTGCCAGCAGTCGGGGGTACAGCGAAGCTTTCTTT CASSRGYSEAFF
14 TRBJ2-1 TRBV19 - - TGTGCCAGTAGACCGGGTCCCACTAGCAATGAGCAGTTCTTC CASRPGPTSNEQFF
14 TRBJ1-1 TRBV18 - - TGTGCCAGCTCACCGCGGAATATGAACACTGAAGCTTTCTTT CASSPRNMNTEAFF
13 TRBJ2-1 TRBV6-5 - - TGTGCCAGCAGTTACAGGGGGGGCTGGGAGCAGTTCTTC CASSYRGGWEQFF
13 TRBJ2-7 TRBV7-8 once - TGTGCCAGCAGCCACACAGGGACCTACGAGCAGTACTTC CASSHTGTYEQYF
18 TRBJ2-1 TRBV21-1 - - TGTGCCAGCAGCAAATCCCCGTACGGGACTAGAGGGCGGAATGAGCAGTTCTTC CASSKSPYGTRGRNEQFF
13 TRBJ1-2 TRBV29-1 - - TGCAGCGTTGAATCGGAGGGTGTATATGGCTACACCTTC CSVESEGVYGYTF
16 TRBJ2-2 TRBV7-9 few - TGTGCCAGCAGCTCCTCGGGACGGGGGAGCACCGGGGAGCTGTTTTTT CASSSSGRGSTGELFF
17 TRBJ2-3 TRBV7-3 - TRBD2 TGTGCCAGCAGCACCCGGACTAGCGGGGGGATGTCAGATACGCAGTATTTT CASSTRTSGGMSDTQYF
17 TRBJ2-1 TRBV7-2 once TRBD2 TGTGCCAGCAGCCAAAGTAGCGGGACTAGCGTAAGGAATGAGCAGTTCTTC CASSQSSGTSVRNEQFF
11 TRBJ2-3 TRBV11-3 - - TGTGCCAGCAGCTATGGACAGACAAGGAATTTT CASSYGQTRNF
15 TRBJ1-1 TRBV19 - TRBD1 TGTGCCAGTCGGGTAAACCGACAGGGAAACACTGAAGCTTTCTTT CASRVNRQGNTEAFF
15 TRBJ2-5 TRBV25-1 - TRBD1 TGTGCCAGCAGTGACTACAGGGGTCTCGGGGAGACCCAGTACTTC CASSDYRGLGETQYF
14 TRBJ1-1 TRBV4-1 - - TGCGCCAGCAGCCTCCAGGGGAAGAACACTGAAGCTTTCTTT CASSLQGKNTEAFF
13 TRBJ1-6 TRBV6-1 - TRBD1 TGTGCCAGCACTCCCGGGACAGCCTCACCCCTCCACTTT CASTPGTASPLHF
14 TRBJ1-1 TRBV9 - - TGTGCCAGCAGCGTAGTAGACAACAGAGATGAAGCTTTCTTT CASSVVDNRDEAFF